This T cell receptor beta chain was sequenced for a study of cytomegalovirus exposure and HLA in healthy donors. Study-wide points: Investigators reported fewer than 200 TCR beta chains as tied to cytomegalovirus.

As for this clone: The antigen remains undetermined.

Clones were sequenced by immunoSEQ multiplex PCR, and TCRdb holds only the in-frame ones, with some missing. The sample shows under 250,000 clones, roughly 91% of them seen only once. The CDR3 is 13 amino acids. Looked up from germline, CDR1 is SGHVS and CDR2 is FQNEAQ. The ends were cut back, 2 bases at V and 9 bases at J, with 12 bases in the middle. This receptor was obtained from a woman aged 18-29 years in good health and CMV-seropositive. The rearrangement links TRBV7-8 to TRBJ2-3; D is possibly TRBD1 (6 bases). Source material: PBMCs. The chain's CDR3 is CASSLTGSRTQYF. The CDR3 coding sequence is TGTGCCAGCAGCTTAACAGGGAGTCGCACGCAGTATTTT.